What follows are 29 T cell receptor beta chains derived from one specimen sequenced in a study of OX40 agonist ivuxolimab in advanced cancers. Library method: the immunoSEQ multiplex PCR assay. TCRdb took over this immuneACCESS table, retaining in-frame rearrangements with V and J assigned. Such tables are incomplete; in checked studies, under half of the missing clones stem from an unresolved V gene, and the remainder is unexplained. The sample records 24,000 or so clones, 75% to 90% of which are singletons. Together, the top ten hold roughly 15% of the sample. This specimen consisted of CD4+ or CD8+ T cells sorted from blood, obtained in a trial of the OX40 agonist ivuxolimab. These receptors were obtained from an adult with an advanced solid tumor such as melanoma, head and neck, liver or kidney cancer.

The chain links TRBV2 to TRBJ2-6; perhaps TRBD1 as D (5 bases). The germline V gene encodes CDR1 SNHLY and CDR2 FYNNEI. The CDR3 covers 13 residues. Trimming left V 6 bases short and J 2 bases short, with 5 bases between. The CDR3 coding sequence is TGTGCCAGCAGAGGGGCTGGGGCCAACGTCCTGACTTTC. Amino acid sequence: CASRGAGANVLTF.

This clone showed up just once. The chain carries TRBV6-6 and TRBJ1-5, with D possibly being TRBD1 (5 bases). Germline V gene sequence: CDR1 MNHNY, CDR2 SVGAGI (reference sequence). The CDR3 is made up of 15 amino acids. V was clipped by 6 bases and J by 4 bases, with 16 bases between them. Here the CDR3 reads CASSQAGALNQPQHF. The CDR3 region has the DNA TGTGCCAGCAGCCAAGCCGGGGCCTTGAATCAGCCCCAGCATTTT.

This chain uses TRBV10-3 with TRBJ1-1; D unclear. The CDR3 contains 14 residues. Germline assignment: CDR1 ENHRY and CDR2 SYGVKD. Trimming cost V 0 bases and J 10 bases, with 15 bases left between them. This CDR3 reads CAISESRTAAGAFF. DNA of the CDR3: TGTGCCATCAGTGAGTCACGGACTGCCGCTGGAGCTTTCTTT.

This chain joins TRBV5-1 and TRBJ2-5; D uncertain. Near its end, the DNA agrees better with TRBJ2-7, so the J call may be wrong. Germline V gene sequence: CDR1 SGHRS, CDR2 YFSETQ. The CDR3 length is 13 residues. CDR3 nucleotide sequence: TGCGCCAGCAGCCTAGGACGGGCCTACGAGCAGTACTTC. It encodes CASSLGRAYEQYF.

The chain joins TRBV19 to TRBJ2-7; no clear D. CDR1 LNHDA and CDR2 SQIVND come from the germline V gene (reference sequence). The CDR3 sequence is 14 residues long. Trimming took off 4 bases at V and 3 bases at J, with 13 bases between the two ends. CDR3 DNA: TGTGCCAGTAGTAGCGATCCCTCTAGCTACGAGCAGTACTTC. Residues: CASSSDPSSYEQYF.

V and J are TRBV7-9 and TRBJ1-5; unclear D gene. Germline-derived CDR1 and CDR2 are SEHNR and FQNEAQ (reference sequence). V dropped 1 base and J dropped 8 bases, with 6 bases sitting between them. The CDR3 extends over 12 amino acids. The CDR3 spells CASSLGWEPQHF. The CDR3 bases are TGTGCCAGCAGCTTAGGGTGGGAGCCCCAGCATTTT.

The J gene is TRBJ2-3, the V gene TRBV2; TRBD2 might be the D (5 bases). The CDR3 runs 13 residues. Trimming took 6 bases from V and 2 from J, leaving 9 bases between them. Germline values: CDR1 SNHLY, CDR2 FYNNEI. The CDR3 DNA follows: TGTGCCAGCAGGCTGACTAACACAGATACGCAGTATTTT. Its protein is CASRLTNTDTQYF.

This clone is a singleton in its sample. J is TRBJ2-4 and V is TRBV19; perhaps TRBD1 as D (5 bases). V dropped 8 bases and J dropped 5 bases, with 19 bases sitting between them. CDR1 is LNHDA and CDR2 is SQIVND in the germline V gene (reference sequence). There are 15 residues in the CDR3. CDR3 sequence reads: CASREGRGAENIQYF. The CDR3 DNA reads TGTGCCAGTCGCGAAGGAAGGGGCGCCGAAAACATTCAGTACTTC.

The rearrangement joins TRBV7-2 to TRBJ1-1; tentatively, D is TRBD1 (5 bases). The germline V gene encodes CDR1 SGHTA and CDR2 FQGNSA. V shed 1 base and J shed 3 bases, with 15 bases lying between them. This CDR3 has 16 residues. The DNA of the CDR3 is TGTGCCAGCAGCTTAGTTAGGGGCGATAGGGACACTGAAGCTTTCTTT. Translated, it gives CASSLVRGDRDTEAFF.

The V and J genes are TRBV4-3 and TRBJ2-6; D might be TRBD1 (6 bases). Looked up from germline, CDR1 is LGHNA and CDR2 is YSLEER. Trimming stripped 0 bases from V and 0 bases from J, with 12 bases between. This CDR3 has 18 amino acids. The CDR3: CASSQEGRGYSGANVLTF. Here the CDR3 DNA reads TGCGCCAGCAGCCAAGAGGGCAGGGGATACTCTGGGGCCAACGTCCTGACTTTC.

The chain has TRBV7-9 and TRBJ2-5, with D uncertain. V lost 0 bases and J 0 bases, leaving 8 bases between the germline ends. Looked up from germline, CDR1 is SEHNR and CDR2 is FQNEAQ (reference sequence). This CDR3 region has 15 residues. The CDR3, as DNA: TGTGCCAGCAGCTTAGCGGGTGGTTACCAAGAGACCCAGTACTTC. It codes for CASSLAGGYQETQYF.

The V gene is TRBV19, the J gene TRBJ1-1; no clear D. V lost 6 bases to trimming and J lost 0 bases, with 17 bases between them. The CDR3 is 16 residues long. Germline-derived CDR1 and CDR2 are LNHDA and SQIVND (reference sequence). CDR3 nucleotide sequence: TGTGCCAGTAGACCCACGCGCCGTGTCATGAACACTGAAGCTTTCTTT. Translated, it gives CASRPTRRVMNTEAFF.

DNA for the CDR3: TGTGCCAGCAGACAGGAGACGATCTCCTACGAGCAGTACTTC. Its protein product is CASRQETISYEQYF. The chain is built from TRBV2 and TRBJ2-7; weak D call: TRBD1 (5 bases). Per germline, CDR1 SNHLY and CDR2 FYNNEI. The V end was cut by 6 bases, the J end by 0 bases, with 12 bases between. The length of the CDR3 is 14 residues.

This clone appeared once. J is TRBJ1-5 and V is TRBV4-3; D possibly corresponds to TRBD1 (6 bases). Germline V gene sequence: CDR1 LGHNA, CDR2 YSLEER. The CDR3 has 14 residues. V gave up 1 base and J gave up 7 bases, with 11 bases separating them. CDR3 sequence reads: CASSQGAGGQPQHF. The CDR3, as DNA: TGCGCCAGCAGCCAAGGGGCGGGGGGCCAGCCCCAGCATTTT.

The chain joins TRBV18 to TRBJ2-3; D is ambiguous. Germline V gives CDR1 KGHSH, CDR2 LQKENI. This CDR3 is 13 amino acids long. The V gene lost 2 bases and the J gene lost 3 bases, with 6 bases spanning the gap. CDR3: CASSPISTDTQYF. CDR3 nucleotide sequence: TGTGCCAGCTCACCAATCTCTACAGATACGCAGTATTTT.

The DNA for the CDR3 is TGTGCCAGTTGTAAACCGGGACAGGGCTCATCACCCCTCCACTTT. This gives the protein CASCKPGQGSSPLHF. The chain combines TRBV27 with TRBJ1-6, with 9 bases fitting TRBD1. The V gene's germline CDR1 is MNHEY and CDR2 SMNVEV (reference sequence). The CDR3 has 15 amino acids. V gave up 9 bases and J gave up 10 bases; unmatched junction bases: 13.

The CDR3 nucleotides read TGTGCCAGCAGAAAGAACAGGGCGCTGTGGGAGACCCAGTACTTC. Encoded protein: CASRKNRALWETQYF. The chain combines TRBV21-1 with TRBJ2-5; the table's D call of TRBD1 was not tested on the DNA. TRBV21-1 is a pseudogene segment. The CDR3 is 15 residues long.

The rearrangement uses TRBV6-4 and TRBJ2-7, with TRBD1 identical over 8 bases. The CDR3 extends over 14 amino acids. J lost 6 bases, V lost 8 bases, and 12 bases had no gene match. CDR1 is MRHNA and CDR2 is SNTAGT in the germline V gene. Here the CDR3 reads CASSLGRGLGEQYF. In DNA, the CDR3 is TGTGCCAGCTCCCTCGGCAGGGGGCTTGGCGAGCAGTACTTC.

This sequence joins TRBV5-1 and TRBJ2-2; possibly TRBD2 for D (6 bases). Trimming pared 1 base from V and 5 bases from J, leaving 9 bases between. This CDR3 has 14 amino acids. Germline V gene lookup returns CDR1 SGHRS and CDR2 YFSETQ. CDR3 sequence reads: CASSLPGGTGELFF. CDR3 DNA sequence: TGCGCCAGCAGCTTGCCTGGGGGGACCGGGGAGCTGTTTTTT.

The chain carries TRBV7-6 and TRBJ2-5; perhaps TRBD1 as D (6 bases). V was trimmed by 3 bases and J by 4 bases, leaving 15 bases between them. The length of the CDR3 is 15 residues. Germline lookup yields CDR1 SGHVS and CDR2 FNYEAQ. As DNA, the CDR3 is TGTGCCAGCAGCTTTCAACAGGGAGTCGGAGAGACCCAGTACTTC. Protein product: CASSFQQGVGETQYF.

This CDR3 is CAISGDRHGYTF. The DNA of the CDR3 is TGTGCCATCAGTGGGGACAGGCATGGCTACACCTTC. J is TRBJ1-2 and V is TRBV10-3, with 8 bases identical to TRBD1. This CDR3 is 12 amino acids long. Germline lookup yields CDR1 ENHRY and CDR2 SYGVKD. V lost 4 bases and J lost 6; bases outside the gene matches: 1.

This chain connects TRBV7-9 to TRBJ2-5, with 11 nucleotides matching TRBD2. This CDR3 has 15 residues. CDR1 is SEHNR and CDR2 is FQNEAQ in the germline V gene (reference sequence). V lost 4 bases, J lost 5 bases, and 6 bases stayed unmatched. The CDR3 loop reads CASSSLAGEGETQYF. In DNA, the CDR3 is TGTGCCAGCAGCTCACTAGCGGGGGAGGGGGAGACCCAGTACTTC.

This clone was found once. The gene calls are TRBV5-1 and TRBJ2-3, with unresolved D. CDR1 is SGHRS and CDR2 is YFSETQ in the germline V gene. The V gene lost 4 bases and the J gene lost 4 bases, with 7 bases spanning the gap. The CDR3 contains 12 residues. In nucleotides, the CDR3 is TGCGCCAGCAGCAGATATCCAGATACGCAGTATTTT. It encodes CASSRYPDTQYF.

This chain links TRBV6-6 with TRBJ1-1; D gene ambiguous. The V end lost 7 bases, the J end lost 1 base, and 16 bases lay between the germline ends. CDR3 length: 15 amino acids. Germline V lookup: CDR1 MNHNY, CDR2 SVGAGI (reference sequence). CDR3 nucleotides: TGTGCCAGCACCCCAGGTGGGATATCGAACACTGAAGCTTTCTTT. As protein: CASTPGGISNTEAFF.

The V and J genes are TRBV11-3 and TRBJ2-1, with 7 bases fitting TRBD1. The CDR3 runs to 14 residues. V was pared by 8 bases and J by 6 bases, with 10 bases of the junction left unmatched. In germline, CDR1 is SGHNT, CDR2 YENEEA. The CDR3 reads CASLGSRGSNEQFF. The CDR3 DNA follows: TGTGCCAGCCTCGGCAGCAGGGGGTCCAATGAGCAGTTCTTC.

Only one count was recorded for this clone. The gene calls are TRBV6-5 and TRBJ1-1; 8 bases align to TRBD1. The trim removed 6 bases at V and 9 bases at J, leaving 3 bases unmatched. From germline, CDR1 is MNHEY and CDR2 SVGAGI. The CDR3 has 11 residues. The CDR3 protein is CASRGTGKAFF. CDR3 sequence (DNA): TGTGCCAGCAGAGGGACAGGTAAAGCTTTCTTT.

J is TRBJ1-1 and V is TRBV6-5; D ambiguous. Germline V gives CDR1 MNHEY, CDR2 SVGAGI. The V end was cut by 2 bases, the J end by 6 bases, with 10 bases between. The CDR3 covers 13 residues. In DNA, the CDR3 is TGTGCCAGCAGTTACCCCGGAGGGCCTGAAGCTTTCTTT. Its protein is CASSYPGGPEAFF.

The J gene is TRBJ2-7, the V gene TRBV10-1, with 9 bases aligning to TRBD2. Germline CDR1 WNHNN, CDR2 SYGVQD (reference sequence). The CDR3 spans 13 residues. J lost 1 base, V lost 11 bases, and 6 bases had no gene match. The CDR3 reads CAPRLAESYEQYF. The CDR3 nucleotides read TGCGCCCCCAGACTAGCGGAGTCCTACGAGCAGTACTTC.

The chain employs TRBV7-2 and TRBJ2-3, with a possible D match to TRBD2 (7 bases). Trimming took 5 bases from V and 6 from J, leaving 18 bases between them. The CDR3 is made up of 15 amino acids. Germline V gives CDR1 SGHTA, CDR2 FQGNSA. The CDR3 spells CASSPGARGGDTQYF. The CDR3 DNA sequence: TGTGCCAGCAGCCCTGGTGCAAGGGGGGGTGATACGCAGTATTTT.